Presented here are 5 T cell receptor beta chains from one specimen sequenced in a study of blood T cells in healthy people across ages. A second PCR of about 7 to 11 cycles used a sample-barcoded 5' primer and a J-beta primer mix. TCRdb reprocessed the 5' RACE reads via MiXCR and lists one record per CDR3 protein. The repertoire includes fewer than 900,000 distinct CDR3 sequences, roughly 41% of them detected once, and 20% to 25% sits in the top ten. The sequenced material came from blood. Source of these receptors: a woman aged 60-70 years in good health.

The rearrangement joins TRBV20-1 to TRBJ2-1; D not certain. The V gene lost 6 bases and the J gene lost 4 bases, with 16 bases spanning the gap. CDR3 length equals 14 residues. Germline CDR1 DFQATT, CDR2 SNEGSKA (reference sequence). CDR3 DNA: TGCAGTGCCGCAGGTTTTAATCGGTACAATGAGCAGTTCTTC. This gives the protein CSAAGFNRYNEQFF.

V is TRBV11-2 and J is TRBJ2-4; D remains unclear. This CDR3 is built from 12 residues. Deletions cut 7 bases from V and 12 bases from J, with 16 bases between. Looked up from germline, CDR1 is SGHAT and CDR2 is FQNNGV. CDR3 DNA: TGTGCCAGCATCTTTCAAGAAGCACATCAGTACTTC. It is translated as CASIFQEAHQYF.

J is TRBJ2-1 and V is TRBV24-1, with 12 bases fitting TRBD2. Germline V CDR1 and CDR2: KGHDR, SFDVKD. The CDR3 loop spans 17 amino acids. After removal of 3 bases from V and 1 base from J, the junction contained 3 bases not matched to a gene. CDR3 in amino acids: CATSDQTSGRSYNEQFF. The DNA of the CDR3 is TGTGCCACCAGTGATCAGACTAGCGGGAGATCCTACAATGAGCAGTTCTTC.

This clonotype has just a few counts. The genes are TRBV7-9 and TRBJ1-2; D ambiguous. V lost 4 bases and J lost 0, with 6 bases in between. This CDR3 spans 13 amino acids. In germline, CDR1 is SEHNR, CDR2 FQNEAQ (reference sequence). CDR3 amino acids: CASSSPTNYGYTF. The DNA for the CDR3 is TGTGCCAGCAGCTCCCCCACTAACTATGGCTACACCTTC.

The chain is built from TRBV25-1 and TRBJ2-3, with D tentatively TRBD1 or TRBD2 (5 bases each). The CDR3 covers 14 residues. CDR1 is MGHDK, CDR2 SYGVNS, per germline. The ends were cut back, 5 bases at V and 5 bases at J, with 14 bases in the middle. CDR3 region: CASSIRSGGDTQYF. The CDR3 DNA reads as TGTGCCAGCAGTATTCGCAGTGGGGGAGATACGCAGTATTTT.